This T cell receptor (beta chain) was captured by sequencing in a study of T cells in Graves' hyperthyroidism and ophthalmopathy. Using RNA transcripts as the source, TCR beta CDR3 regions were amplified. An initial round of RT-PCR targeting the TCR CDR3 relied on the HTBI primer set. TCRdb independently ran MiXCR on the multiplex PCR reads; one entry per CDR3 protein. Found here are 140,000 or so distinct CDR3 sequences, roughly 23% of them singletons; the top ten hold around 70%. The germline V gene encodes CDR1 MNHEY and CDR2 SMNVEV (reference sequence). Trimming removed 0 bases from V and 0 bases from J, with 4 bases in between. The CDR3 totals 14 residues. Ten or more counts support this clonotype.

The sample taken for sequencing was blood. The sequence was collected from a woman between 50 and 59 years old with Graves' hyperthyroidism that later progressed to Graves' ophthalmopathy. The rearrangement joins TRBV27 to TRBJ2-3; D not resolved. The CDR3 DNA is TGTGCCAGCAGTTTATCGACTAGCACAGATACGCAGTATTTT. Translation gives CASSLSTSTDTQYF.